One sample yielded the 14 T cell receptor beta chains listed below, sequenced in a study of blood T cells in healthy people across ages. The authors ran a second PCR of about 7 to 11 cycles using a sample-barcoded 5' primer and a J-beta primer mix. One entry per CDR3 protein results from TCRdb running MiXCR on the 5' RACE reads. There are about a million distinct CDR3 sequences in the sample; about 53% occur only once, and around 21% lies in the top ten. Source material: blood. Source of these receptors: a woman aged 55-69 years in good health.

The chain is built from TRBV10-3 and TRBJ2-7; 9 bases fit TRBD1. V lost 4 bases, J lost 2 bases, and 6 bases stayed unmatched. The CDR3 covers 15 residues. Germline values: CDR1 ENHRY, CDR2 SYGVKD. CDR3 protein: CAISGGTGNTYEQYF. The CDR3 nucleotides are TGTGCCATCAGTGGGGGGACAGGGAATACCTACGAGCAGTACTTC.

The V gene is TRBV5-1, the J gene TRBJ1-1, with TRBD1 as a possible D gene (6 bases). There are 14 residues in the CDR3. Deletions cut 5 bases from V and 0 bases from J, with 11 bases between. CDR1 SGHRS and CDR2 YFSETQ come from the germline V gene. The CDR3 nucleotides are TGCGCCAGCAGGCGGACAGCGCTGAACACTGAAGCTTTCTTT. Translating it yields CASRRTALNTEAFF.

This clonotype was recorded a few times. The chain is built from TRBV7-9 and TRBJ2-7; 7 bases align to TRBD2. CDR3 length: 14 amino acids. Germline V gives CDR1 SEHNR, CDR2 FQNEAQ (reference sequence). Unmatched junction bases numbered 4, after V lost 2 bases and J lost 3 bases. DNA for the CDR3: TGTGCCAGCAGCTTAACGGCTAGCGGCTACGAGCAGTACTTC. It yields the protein CASSLTASGYEQYF. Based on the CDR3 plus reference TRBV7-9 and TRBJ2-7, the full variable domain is DTGVSQNPRHKITKRGQNVTFRCDPISEHNRLYWYRQTLGQGPEFLTYFQNEAQLEKSRLLSDRFSAERPKGSFSTLEIQRTEQGDSAMYLCASSLTASGYEQYFGPGTRLTVT.

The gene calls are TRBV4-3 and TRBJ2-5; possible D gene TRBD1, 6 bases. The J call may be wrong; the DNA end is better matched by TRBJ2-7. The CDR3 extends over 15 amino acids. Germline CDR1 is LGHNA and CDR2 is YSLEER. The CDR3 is CASSQDEDSYCEQYF. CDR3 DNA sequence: TGCGCCAGCAGCCAAGATGAGGACAGTTACTGCGAGCAGTACTTC.

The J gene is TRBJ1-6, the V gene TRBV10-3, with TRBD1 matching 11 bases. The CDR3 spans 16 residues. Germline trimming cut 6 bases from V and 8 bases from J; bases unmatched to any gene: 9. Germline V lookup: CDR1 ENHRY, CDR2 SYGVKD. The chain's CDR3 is CAISRTGGGLDSPLHF. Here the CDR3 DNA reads TGTGCCATCAGCCGGACAGGGGGCGGCTTGGATTCACCCCTCCACTTT.

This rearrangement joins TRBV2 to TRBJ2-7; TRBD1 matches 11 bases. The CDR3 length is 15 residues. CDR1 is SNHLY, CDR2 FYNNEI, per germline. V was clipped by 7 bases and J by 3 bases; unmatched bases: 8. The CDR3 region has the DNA TGTGCCAGCAACCTCGGACAGGGGGCGGGCTACGAGCAGTACTTC. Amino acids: CASNLGQGAGYEQYF.

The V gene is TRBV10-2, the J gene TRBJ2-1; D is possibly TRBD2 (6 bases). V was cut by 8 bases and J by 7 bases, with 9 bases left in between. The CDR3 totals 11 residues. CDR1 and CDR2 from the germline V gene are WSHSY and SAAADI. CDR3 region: CASGGMNEQFF. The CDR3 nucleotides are TGCGCCAGCGGGGGGATGAATGAGCAGTTCTTC.

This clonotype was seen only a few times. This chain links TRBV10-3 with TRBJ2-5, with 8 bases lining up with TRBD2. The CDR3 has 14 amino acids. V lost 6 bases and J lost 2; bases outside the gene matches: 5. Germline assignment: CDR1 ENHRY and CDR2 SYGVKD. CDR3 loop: CAISPTSGQETQYF. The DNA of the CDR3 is TGTGCCATCAGCCCTACTAGCGGACAAGAGACCCAGTACTTC.

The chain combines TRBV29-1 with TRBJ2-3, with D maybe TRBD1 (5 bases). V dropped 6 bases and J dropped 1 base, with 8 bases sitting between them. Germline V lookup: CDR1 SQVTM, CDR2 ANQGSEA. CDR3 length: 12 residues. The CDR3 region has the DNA TGCAGCGTGGCAGGGCGCACAGATACGCAGTATTTT. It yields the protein CSVAGRTDTQYF.

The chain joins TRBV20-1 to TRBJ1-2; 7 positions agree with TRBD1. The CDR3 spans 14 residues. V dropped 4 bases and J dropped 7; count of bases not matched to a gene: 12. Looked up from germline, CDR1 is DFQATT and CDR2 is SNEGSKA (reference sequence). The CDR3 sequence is CSATFTGVEGGYTF. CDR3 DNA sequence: TGCAGTGCTACATTTACAGGGGTGGAGGGTGGCTACACCTTC.

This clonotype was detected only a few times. The CDR3, as DNA: TGTGCCAGCAGTTCCCCAGGGGCCAAAAACATTCAGTACTTC. It translates to CASSSPGAKNIQYF. The V call is TRBV27, the J call TRBJ2-4, with D perhaps TRBD1 (5 bases). Germline CDR1 and CDR2: MNHEY and SMNVEV (reference sequence). The V gene lost 4 bases and the J gene lost 1 base, with 8 bases spanning the gap. CDR3 length: 14 amino acids.

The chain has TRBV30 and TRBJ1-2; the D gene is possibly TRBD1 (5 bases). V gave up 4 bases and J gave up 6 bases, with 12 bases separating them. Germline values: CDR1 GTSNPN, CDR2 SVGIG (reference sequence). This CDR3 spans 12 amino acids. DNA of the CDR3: TGTGCCTGGATGTGGGGCGCGGATGGCTACACCTTC. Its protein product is CAWMWGADGYTF.

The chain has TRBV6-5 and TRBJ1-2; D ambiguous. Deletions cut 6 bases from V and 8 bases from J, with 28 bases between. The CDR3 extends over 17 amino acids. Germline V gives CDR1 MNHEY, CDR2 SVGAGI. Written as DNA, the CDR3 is TGTGCCAGCAGATACCGCACCCTCGAGAGGTCATGGTTCGGCTACACCTTC. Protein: CASRYRTLERSWFGYTF.

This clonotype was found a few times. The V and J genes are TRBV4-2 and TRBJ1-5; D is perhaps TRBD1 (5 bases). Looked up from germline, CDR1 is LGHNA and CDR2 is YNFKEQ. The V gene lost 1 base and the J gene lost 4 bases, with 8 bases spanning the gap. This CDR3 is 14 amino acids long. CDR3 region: CASSQVQGNQPQHF. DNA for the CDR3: TGTGCCAGCAGCCAAGTTCAGGGAAATCAGCCCCAGCATTTT.